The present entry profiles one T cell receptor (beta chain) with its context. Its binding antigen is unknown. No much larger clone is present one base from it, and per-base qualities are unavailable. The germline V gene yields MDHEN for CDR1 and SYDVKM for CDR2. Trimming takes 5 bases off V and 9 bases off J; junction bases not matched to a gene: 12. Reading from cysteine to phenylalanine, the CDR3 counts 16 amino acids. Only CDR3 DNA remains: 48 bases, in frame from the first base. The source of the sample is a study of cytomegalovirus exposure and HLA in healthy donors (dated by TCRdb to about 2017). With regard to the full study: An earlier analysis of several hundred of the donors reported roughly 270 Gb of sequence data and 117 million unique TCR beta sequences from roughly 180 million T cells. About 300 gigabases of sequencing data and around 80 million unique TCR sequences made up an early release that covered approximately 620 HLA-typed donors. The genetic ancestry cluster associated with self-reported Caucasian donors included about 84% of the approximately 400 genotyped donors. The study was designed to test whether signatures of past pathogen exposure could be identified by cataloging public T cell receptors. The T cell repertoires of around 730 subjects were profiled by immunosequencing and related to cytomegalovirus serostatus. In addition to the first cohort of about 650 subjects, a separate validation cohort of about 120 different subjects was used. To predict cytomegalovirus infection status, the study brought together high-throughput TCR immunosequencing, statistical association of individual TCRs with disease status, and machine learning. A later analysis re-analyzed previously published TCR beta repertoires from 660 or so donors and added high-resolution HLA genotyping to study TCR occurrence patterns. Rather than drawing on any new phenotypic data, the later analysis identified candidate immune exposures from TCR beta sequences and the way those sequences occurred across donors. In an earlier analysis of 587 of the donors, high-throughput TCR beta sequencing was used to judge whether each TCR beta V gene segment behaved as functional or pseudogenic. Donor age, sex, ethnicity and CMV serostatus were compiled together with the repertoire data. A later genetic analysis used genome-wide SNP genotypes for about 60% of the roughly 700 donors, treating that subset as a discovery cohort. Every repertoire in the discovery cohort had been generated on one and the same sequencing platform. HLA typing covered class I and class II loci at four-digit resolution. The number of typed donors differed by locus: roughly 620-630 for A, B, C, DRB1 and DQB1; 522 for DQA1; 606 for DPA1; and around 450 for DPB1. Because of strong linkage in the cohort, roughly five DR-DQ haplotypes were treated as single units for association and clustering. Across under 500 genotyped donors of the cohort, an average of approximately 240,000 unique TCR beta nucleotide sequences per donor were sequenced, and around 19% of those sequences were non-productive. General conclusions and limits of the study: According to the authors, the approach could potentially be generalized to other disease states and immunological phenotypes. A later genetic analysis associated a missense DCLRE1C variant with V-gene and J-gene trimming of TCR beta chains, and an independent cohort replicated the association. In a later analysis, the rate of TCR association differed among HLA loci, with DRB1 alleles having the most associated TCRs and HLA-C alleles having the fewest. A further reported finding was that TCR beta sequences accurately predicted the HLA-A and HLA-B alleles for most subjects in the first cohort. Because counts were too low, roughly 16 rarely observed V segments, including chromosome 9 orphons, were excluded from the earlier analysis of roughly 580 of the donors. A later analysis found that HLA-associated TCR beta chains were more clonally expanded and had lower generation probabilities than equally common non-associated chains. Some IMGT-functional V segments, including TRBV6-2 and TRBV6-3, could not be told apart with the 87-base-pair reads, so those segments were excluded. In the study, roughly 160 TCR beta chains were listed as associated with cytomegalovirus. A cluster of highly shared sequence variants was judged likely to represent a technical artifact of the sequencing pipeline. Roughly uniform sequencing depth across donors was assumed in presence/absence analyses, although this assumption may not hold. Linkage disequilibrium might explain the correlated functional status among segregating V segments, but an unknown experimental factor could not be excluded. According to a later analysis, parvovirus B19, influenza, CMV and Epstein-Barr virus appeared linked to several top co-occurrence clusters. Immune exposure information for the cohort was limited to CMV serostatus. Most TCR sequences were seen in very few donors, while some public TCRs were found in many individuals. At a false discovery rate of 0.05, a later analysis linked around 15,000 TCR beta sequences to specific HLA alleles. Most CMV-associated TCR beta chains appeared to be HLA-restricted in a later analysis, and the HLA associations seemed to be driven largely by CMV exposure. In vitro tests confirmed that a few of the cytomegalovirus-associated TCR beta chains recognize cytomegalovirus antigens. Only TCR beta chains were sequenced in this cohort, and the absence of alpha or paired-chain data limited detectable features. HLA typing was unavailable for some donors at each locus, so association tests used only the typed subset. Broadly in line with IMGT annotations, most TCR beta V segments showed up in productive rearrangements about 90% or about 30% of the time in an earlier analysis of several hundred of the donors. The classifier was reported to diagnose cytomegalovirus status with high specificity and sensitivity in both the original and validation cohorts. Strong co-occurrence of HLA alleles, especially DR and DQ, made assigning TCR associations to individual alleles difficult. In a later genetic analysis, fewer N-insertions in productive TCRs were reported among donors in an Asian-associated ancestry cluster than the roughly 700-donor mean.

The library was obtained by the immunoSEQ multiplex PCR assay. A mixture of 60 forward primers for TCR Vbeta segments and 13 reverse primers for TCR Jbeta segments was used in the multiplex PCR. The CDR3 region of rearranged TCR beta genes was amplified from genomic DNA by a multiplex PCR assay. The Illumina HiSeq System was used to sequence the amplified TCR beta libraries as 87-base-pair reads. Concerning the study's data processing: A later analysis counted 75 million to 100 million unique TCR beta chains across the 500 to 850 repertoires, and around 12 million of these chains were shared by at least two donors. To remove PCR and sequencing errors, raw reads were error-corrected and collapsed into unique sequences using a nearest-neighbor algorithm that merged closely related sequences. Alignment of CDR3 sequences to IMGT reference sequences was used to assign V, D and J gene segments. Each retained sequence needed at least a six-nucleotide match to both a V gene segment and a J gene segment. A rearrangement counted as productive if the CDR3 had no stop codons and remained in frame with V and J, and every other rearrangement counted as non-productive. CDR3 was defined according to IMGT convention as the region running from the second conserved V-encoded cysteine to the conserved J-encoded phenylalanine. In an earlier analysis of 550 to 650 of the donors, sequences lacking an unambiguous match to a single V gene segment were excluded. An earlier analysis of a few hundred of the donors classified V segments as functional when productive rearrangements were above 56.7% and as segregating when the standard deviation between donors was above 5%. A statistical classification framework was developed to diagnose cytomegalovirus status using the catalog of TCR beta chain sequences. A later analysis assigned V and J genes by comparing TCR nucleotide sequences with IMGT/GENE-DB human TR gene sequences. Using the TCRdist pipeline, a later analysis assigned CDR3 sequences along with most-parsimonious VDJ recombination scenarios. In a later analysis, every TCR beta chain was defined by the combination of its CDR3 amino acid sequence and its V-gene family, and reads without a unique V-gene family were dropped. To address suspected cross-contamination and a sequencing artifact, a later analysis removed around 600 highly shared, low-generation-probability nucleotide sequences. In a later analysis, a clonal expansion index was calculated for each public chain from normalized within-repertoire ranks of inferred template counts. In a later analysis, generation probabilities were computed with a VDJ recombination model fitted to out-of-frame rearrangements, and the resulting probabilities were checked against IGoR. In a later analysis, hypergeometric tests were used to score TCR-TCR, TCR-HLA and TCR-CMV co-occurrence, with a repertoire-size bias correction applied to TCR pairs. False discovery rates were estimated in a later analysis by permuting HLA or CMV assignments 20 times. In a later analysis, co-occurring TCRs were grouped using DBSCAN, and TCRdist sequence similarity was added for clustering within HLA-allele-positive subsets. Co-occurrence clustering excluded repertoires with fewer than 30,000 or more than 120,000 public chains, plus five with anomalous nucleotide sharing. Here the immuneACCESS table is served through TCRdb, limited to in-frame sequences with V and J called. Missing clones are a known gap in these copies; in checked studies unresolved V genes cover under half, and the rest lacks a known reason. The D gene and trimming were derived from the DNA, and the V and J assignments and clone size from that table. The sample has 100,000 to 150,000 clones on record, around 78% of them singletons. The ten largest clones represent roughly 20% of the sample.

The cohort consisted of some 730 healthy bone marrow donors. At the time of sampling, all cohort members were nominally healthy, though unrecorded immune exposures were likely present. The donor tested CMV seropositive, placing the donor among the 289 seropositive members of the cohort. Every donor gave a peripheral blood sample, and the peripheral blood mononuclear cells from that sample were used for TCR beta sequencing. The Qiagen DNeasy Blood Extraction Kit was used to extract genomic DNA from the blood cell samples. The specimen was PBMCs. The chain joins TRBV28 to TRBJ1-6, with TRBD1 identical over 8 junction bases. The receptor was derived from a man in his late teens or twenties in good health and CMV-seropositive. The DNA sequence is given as TGTGCCAGCAGTCCAAGCCCTTTGGACAGGGCTTCACCCCTCCACTTT. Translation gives CASSPSPLDRASPLHF. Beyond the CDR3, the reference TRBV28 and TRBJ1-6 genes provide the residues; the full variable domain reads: DVKVTQSSRYLVKRTGEKVFLECVQDMDHENMFWYRQDPGLGLRLIYFSYDVKMKEKGDIPEGYSVSREKKERFSLILESASTNQTSMYLCASSPSPLDRASPLHFGNGTRLTVT.